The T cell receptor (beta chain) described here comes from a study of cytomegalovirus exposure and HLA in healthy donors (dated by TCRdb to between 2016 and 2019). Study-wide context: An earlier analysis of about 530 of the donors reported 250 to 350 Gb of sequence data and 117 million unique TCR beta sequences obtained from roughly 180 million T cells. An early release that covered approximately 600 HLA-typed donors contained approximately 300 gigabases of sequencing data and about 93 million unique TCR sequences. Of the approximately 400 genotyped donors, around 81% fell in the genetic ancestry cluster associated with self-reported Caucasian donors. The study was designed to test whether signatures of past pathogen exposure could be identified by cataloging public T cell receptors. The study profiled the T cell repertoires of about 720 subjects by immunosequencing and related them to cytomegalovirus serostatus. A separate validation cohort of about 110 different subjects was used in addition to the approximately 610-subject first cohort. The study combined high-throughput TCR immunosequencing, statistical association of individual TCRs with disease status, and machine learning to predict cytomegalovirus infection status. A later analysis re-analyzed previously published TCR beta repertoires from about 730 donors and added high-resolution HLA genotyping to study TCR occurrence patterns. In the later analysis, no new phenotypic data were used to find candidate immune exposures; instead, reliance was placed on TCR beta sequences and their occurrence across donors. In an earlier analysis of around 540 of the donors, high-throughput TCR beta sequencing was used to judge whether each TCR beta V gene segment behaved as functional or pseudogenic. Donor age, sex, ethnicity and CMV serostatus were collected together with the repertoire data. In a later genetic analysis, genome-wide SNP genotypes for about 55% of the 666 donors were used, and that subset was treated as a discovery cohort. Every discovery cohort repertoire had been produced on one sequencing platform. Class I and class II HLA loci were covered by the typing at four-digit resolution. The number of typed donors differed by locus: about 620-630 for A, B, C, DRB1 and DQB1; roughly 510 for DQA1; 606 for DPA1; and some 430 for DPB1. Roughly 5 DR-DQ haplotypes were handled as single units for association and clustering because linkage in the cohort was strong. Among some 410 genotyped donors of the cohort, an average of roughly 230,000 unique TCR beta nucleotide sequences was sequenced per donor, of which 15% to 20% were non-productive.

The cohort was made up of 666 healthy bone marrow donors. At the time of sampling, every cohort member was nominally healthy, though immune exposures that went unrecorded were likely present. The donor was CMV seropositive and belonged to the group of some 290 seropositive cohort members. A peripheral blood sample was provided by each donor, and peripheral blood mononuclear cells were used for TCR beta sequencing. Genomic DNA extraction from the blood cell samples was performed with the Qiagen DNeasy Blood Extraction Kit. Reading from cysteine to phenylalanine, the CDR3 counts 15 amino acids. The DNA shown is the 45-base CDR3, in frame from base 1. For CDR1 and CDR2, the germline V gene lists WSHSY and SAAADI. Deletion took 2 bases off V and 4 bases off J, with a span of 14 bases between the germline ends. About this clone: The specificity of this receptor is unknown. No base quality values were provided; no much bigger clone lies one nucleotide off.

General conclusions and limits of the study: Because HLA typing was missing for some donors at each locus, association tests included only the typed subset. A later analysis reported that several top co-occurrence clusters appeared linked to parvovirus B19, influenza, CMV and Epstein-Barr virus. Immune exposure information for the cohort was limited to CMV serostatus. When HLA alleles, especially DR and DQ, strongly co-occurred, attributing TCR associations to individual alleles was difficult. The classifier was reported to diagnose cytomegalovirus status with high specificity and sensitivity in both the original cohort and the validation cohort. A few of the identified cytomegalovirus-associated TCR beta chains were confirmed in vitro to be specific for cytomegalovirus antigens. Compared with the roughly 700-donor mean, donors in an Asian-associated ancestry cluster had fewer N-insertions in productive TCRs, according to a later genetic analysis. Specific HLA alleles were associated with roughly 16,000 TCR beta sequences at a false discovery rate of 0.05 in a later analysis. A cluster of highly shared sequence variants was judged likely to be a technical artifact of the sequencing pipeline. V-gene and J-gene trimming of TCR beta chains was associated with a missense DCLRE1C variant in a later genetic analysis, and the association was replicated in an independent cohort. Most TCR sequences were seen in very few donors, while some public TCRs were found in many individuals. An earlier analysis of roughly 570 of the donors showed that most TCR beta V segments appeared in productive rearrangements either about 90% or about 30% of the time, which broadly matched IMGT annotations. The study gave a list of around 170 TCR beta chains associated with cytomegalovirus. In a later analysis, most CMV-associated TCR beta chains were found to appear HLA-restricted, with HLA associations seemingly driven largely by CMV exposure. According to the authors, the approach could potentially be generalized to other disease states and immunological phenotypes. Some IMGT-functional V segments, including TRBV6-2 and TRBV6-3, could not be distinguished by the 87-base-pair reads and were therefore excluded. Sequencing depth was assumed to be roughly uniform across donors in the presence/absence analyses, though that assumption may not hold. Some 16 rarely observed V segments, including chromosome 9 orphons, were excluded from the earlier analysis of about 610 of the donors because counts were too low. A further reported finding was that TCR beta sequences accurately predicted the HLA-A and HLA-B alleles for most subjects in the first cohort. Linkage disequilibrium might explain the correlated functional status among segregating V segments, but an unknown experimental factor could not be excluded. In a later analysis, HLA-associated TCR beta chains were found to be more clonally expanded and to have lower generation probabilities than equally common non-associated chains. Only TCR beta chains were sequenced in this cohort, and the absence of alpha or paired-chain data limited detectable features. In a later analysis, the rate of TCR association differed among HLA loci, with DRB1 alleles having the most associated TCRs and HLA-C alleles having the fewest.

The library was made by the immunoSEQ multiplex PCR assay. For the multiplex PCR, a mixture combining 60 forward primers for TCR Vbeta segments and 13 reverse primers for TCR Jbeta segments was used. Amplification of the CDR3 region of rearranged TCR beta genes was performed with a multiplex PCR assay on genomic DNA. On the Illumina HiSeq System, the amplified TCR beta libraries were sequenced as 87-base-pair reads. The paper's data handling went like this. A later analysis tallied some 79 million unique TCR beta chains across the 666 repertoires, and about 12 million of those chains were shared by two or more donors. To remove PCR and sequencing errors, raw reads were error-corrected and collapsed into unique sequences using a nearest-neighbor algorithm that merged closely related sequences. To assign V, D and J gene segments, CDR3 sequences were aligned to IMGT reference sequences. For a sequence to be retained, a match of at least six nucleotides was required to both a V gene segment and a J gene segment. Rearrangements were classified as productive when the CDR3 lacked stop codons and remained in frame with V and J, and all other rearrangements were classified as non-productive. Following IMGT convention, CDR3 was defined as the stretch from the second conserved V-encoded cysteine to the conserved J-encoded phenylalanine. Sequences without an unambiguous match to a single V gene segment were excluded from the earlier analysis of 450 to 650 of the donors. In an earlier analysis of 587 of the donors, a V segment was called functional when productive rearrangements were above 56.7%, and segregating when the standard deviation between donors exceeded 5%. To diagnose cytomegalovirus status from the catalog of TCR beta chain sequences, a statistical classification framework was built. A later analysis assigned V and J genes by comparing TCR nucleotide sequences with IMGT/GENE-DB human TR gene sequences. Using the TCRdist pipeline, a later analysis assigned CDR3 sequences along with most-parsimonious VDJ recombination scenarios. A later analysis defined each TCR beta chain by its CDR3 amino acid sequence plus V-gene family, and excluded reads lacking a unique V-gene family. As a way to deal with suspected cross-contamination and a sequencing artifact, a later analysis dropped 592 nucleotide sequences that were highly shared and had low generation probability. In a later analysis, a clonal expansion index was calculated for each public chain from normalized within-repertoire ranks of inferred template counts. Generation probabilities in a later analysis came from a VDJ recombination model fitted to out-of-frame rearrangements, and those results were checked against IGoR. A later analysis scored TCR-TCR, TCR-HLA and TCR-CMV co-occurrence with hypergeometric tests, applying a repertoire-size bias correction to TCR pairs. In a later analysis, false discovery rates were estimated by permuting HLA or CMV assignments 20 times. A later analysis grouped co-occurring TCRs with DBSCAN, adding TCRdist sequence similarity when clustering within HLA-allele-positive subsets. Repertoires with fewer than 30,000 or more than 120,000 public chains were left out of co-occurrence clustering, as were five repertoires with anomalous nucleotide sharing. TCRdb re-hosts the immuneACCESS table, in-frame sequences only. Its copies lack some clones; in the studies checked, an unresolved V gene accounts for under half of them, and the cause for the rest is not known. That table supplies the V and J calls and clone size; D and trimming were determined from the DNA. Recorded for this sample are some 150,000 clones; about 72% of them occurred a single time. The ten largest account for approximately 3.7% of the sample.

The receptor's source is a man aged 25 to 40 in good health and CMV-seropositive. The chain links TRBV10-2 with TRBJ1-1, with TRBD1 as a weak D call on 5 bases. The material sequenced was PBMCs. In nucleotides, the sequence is TGCGCCAGCAGTGAGCTACTGGCCGGGGGCACTGAAGCTTTCTTT. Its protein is CASSELLAGGTEAFF.